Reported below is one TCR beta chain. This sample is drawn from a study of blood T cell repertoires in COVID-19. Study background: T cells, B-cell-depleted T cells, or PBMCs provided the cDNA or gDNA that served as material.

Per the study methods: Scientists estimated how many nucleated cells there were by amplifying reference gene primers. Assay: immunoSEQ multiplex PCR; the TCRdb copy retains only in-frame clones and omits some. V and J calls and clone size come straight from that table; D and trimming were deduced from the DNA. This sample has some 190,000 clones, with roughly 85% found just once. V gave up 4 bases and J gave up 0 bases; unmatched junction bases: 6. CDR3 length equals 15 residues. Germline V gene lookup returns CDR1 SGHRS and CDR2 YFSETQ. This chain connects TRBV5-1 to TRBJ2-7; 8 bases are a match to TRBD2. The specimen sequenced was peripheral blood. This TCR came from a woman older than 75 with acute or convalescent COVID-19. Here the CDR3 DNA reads TGCGCCAGCAGCAGTACTAGCGGACACTCCTACGAGCAGTACTTC. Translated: CASSSTSGHSYEQYF.